This TCR beta chain came from a study of metastatic and nonmetastatic thyroid tumors. Ahead of thyroid surgery, no patient had received treatment of any kind. The length of the CDR3 is 14 residues. V was clipped by 4 bases and J by 6 bases, with 16 bases between them. Germline CDR1 is SQVTM and CDR2 is ANQGSEA. TCRdb re-clonotyped the PCR reads through MiXCR. The sample records fewer than 25,000 clones, over 9% being singletons. Note on this clone: This may come from a read error, since a much larger clone is one base off. This CDR3 is also generated by other DNA sequences in the sample.

The TCR originated in a female donor with papillary thyroid cancer or a benign thyroid nodule (not recorded which). Some clones in this sample may be carry-over from other donors' samples. Sequenced material: blood. The genes are TRBV29-1 and TRBJ1-5; D uncertain. The CDR3: CSVGDPHSRQPQHF. CDR3 DNA sequence: TGCAGCGTTGGAGACCCACATTCCCGTCAGCCCCAGCATTTT.